Described below is a single TCR beta chain sequence and its context. The antigen is unknown. 5'-RACE, quantitative and with molecular barcodes, yielded the TCR beta libraries. Each CDR3 protein is one row after TCRdb ran MiXCR on the 5' RACE reads. Of 750,000 to 850,000 distinct CDR3 sequences in the sample, roughly 12% were seen once. This CDR3 comprises 14 residues. CDR1 and CDR2 from the germline V gene are DFQATT and SNEGSKA (reference sequence). V was trimmed by 2 bases and J by 1 base, leaving 6 bases between them. This entry comes from a study of CD8 T cells in ankylosing spondylitis. Whole-study findings and limits: CD8+ disease-linked clones were present at relatively low frequencies in blood. It appeared that ankylosing spondylitis blood was characterized by a TCR beta motif of under ten highly homologous variants. Reported data indicate significant enrichment of disease-linked clones within matched ankylosing spondylitis synovial fluid.

Sequenced: blood, either unsorted or a sorted T cell fraction (not recorded which). This sequence was found in a male donor with ankylosing spondylitis. The chain joins TRBV20-1 to TRBJ2-6, with D hard to call. CDR3 coding DNA: TGCAGTGCTAGAAGTAGGTCTGGGGCCAACGTCCTGACTTTC. This codes for CSARSRSGANVLTF.